A selection of T cell receptor beta chains follows, all from one sample in a study of T cells after yellow fever vaccination. TCRdb fed the 5' RACE reads into MiXCR, producing one record per CDR3 protein. The sample has some 390,000 distinct CDR3 sequences, over 15% seen once. This sample comprised PBMCs, obtained before the yellow fever booster vaccination. Receptors were obtained from a man younger than 35 who received the YFV17D yellow fever vaccine. Each CDR3 is given with its conserved first and last residue. Fields, in order: V gene, J gene, D gene, clone size, CDR3 protein, CDR3 DNA. D genes are given only for firm matches. Some rows have no size entry. The others give once, few or many, or a class for an expanded clone.

V gene: TRBV14
J gene: TRBJ1-4
D gene: NA
clone size: many
CDR3 protein: CASSQQFHRVEEKLFF
CDR3 DNA: TGTGCCAGCAGCCAACAATTCCACAGGGTTGAGGAAAAACTGTTTTTT

V gene: TRBV7-3
J gene: TRBJ1-1
D gene: NA
clone size: NA
CDR3 protein: CASSLNRDSNTEAFF
CDR3 DNA: TGTGCCAGCAGCTTAAACCGGGATTCCAACACTGAAGCTTTCTTT

V gene: TRBV20-1
J gene: TRBJ1-2
D gene: NA
clone size: NA
CDR3 protein: CSAREGRGRGYTF
CDR3 DNA: TGCAGTGCTAGAGAGGGCAGGGGACGTGGCTACACCTTC

V gene: TRBV2
J gene: TRBJ2-5
D gene: NA
clone size: few
CDR3 protein: CASRGTSTQETQYF
CDR3 DNA: TGTGCCAGCAGGGGTACTAGTACTCAAGAGACCCAGTACTTC

V gene: TRBV5-1
J gene: TRBJ2-7
D gene: NA
clone size: NA
CDR3 protein: CASSWQGGYEQYF
CDR3 DNA: TGCGCCAGCAGCTGGCAAGGGGGTTACGAGCAGTACTTC

V gene: TRBV12-3/TRBV12-4
J gene: TRBJ2-3
D gene: NA
clone size: few
CDR3 protein: CASSLDGAYRADTQYF
CDR3 DNA: TGTGCCAGCAGTTTGGACGGGGCTTACCGGGCAGATACGCAGTATTTT

V gene: TRBV7-9
J gene: TRBJ1-1
D gene: NA
clone size: few
CDR3 protein: CASSRTWGGRKDTEAFF
CDR3 DNA: TGTGCCAGCAGTCGTACATGGGGGGGAAGGAAGGACACTGAAGCTTTCTTT

V gene: TRBV29-1
J gene: TRBJ2-5
D gene: NA
clone size: NA
CDR3 protein: CSAGVVGETQYF
CDR3 DNA: TGCAGCGCAGGGGTTGTGGGAGAGACCCAGTACTTC

V gene: TRBV19
J gene: TRBJ1-3
D gene: NA
clone size: NA
CDR3 protein: CASSTQTGNTIYF
CDR3 DNA: TGTGCCAGTAGTACCCAGACTGGAAACACCATATATTTT

V gene: TRBV5-1
J gene: TRBJ1-1
D gene: NA
clone size: NA
CDR3 protein: CASSPIAGHMNTEAFF
CDR3 DNA: TGCGCCAGCAGCCCTATCGCCGGGCACATGAACACTGAAGCTTTCTTT

V gene: TRBV29-1
J gene: TRBJ2-6
D gene: TRBD2
clone size: NA
CDR3 protein: CSVGLAWGSGANVLTF
CDR3 DNA: TGCAGCGTGGGACTAGCCTGGGGCTCTGGGGCCAACGTCCTGACTTTC

V gene: TRBV7-9
J gene: TRBJ1-1
D gene: TRBD1
clone size: few
CDR3 protein: CASAARSGTASEAFF
CDR3 DNA: TGTGCCAGCGCCGCCCGCTCTGGGACAGCGAGTGAAGCTTTCTTT

V gene: TRBV29-1
J gene: TRBJ2-5
D gene: NA
clone size: few
CDR3 protein: CSVDFPSREETQYF
CDR3 DNA: TGCAGCGTCGACTTCCCCTCCAGGGAGGAGACCCAGTACTTC

V gene: TRBV2
J gene: TRBJ1-1
D gene: NA
clone size: few
CDR3 protein: CASTFGATEAFF
CDR3 DNA: TGTGCCAGCACATTCGGAGCCACTGAAGCTTTCTTT

V gene: TRBV20-1
J gene: TRBJ2-3
D gene: TRBD2
clone size: many
CDR3 protein: CSARIGGAGTDTQYF
CDR3 DNA: TGCAGTGCTAGGATCGGGGGGGCAGGGACAGATACGCAGTATTTT

V gene: TRBV6-5
J gene: TRBJ2-7
D gene: NA
clone size: NA
CDR3 protein: CASSYTGSYEQYF
CDR3 DNA: TGTGCCAGCAGTTATACAGGGTCCTACGAGCAGTACTTC

V gene: TRBV29-1
J gene: TRBJ1-4
D gene: NA
clone size: many
CDR3 protein: CSVIAEGNPKLFF
CDR3 DNA: TGCAGCGTCATAGCCGAAGGGAATCCAAAACTGTTTTTT

V gene: TRBV12-3/TRBV12-4
J gene: TRBJ1-1
D gene: NA
clone size: NA
CDR3 protein: CASSFGQGNRAFF
CDR3 DNA: TGTGCCAGCAGTTTTGGTCAGGGTAATCGGGCTTTCTTT

V gene: TRBV6-5
J gene: TRBJ1-5
D gene: NA
clone size: many
CDR3 protein: CASSSQAGTNQPQHF
CDR3 DNA: TGTGCCAGCAGTTCCCAGGCCGGGACGAATCAGCCCCAGCATTTT

V gene: TRBV14
J gene: TRBJ2-5
D gene: TRBD2
clone size: NA
CDR3 protein: CASSQASSGGMETQYF
CDR3 DNA: TGTGCCAGCAGCCAAGCATCTAGCGGGGGGATGGAGACCCAGTACTTC

V gene: TRBV6-5
J gene: TRBJ2-2
D gene: NA
clone size: NA
CDR3 protein: CATTKPSGELFF
CDR3 DNA: TGTGCCACTACTAAACCCAGCGGGGAGCTGTTTTTT

V gene: TRBV5-6
J gene: TRBJ1-2
D gene: NA
clone size: few
CDR3 protein: CASRLGGVDYGYTF
CDR3 DNA: TGTGCCAGCAGATTAGGAGGGGTCGACTATGGCTACACCTTC

V gene: TRBV4-3
J gene: TRBJ2-3
D gene: NA
clone size: once
CDR3 protein: CASSQVGVFTDTQYF
CDR3 DNA: TGCGCCAGCAGCCAAGTCGGGGTTTTCACAGATACGCAGTATTTT

V gene: TRBV5-6
J gene: TRBJ2-1
D gene: TRBD1
clone size: NA
CDR3 protein: CASSPRQGGIEQFF
CDR3 DNA: TGTGCCAGCAGCCCGCGACAGGGTGGGATTGAGCAGTTCTTC

V gene: TRBV29-1
J gene: TRBJ2-3
D gene: NA
clone size: few
CDR3 protein: CSARSDTQYF
CDR3 DNA: TGCAGCGCCCGATCAGATACGCAGTATTTT

V gene: TRBV20-1
J gene: TRBJ2-5
D gene: TRBD1
clone size: few
CDR3 protein: CSAGQDRFPW
CDR3 DNA: TGCAGTGCTGGCCAGGACAGGTTTCCTTGG